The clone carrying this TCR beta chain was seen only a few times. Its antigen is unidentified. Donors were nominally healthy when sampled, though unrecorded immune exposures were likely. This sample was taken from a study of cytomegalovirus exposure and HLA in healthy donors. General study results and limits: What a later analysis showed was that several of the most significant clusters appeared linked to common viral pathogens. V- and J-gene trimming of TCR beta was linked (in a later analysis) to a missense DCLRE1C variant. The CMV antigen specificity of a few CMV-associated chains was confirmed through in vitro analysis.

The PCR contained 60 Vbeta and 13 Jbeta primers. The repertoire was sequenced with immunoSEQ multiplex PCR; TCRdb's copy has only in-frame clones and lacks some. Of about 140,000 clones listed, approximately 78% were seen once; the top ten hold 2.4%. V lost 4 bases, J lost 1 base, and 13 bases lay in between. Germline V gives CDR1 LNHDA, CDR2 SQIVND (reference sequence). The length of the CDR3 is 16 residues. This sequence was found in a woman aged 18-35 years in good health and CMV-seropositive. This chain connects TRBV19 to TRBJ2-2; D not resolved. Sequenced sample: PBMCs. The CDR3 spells CASSRNLGLNTGELFF. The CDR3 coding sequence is TGTGCCAGTAGTAGGAATCTGGGCCTGAACACCGGGGAGCTGTTTTTT.